This TCR beta chain was observed in a study of T cell changes during pregnancy in multiple sclerosis. The method was immunoSEQ multiplex PCR; TCRdb's version includes in-frame clones alone and lacks a portion of them. The table has tens of thousands of clones, around 92% seen once. The CDR3 extends over 14 amino acids. The junction had 4 bases not matched to a gene; V was cut back by 1 base and J by 8 bases. CDR1 and CDR2 from the germline V gene are SGHTS and YDEGEE. The rearrangement joins TRBV5-8 to TRBJ2-3; 10 bases line up with TRBD1. The material was peripheral blood, obtained before pregnancy. This clonotype was obtained from a female donor with multiple sclerosis, enrolled in a pregnancy study. DNA of the CDR3: TGTGCCAGCAGCTTGCGTGGACAGGGGGTTACGCAGTATTTT. Encoded protein: CASSLRGQGVTQYF.